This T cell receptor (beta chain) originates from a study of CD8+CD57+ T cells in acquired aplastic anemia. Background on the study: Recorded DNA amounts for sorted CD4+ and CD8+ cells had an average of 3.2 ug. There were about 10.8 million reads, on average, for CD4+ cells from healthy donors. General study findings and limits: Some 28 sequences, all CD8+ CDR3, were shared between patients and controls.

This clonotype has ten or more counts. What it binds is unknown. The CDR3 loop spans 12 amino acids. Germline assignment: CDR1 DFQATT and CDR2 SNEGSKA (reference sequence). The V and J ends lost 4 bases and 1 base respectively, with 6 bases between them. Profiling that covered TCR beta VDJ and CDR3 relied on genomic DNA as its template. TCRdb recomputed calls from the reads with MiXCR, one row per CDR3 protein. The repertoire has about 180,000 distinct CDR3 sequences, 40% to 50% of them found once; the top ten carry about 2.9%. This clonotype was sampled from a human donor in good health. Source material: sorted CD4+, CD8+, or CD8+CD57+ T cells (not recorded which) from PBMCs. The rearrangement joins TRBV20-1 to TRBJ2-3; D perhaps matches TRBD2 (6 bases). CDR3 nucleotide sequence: TGCAGTGCTACGGGGGGCACAGATACGCAGTATTTT. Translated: CSATGGTDTQYF.